A selection of T cell receptor beta chains follows, all from one sample in a study of T cell repertoires in cytomegalovirus infection. From the reads, TCRdb called clonotypes with MiXCR, one entry per CDR3 protein. This sample yields some 900,000 distinct CDR3 sequences, of which approximately 32% are seen a single time; over 10% belongs to the top ten. No cognate antigen is known for these TCRs. Sequenced material: cultured CD8+ T cells from PBMCs, taken from culture after CMV antigen stimulation. The receptors were sampled from a human donor in good health (CMV status not recorded). Some clones in this sample may be carry-over from other donors' samples. Each CDR3 is given with its conserved first and last residue. Each record gives: J gene, V gene, D gene, clone size, CDR3 protein, CDR3 DNA. The D gene is left open where the match is weak. Only some rows state a clone size, as once, few, many or a class for expanded clones.

TRBJ1-5 TRBV29-1 TRBD1 - CSVVDRGGDQPQHF TGCAGCGTGGTTGACAGGGGAGGAGATCAGCCCCAGCATTTT
TRBJ2-2 TRBV7-6 TRBD2 - CASSGMSGLAGNPNTGELFF TGTGCTAGCAGCGGGATGTCGGGACTAGCGGGAAACCCGAACACCGGGGAGCTGTTTTTT
TRBJ2-3 TRBV11-3 - - CASSPGDVSTDTQYF TGTGCCAGCAGCCCTGGGGACGTTAGCACAGATACGCAGTATTTT
TRBJ2-1 TRBV2 - - CASVGEQFF TGTGCCAGCGTGGGGGAGCAGTTCTTC
TRBJ1-2 TRBV7-3 - many CASSLYHTGNAGDGYTF TGTGCCAGCAGCCTATATCACACAGGGAACGCGGGGGACGGCTACACCTTC
TRBJ2-3 TRBV2 - few CASSGEMGGGTDTQYF TGTGCCAGCAGTGGGGAAATGGGTGGAGGCACAGATACGCAGTATTTT
TRBJ1-1 TRBV12-3/TRBV12-4 - - CASREGGENTEAFF TGTGCCAGCAGGGAGGGAGGGGAGAACACTGAAGCTTTCTTT
TRBJ2-3 TRBV15 - - CATSREGAGGTDTQYF TGTGCCACCAGCAGAGAAGGAGCCGGAGGCACAGATACGCAGTATTTT
TRBJ1-1 TRBV7-6 TRBD1 - CASSPTGNDNTEAFF TGTGCCAGCAGCCCGACAGGGAACGACAACACTGAAGCTTTCTTT
TRBJ2-2 TRBV5-4 TRBD1 - CASSLEGTGHTGELSF TGTGCCAGCAGCTTGGAGGGGACAGGGCACACCGGGGAGCTGTCTTTT
TRBJ2-1 TRBV7-2 TRBD2 - CASSFERGSYNEQFF TGTGCCAGCAGCTTCGAGCGGGGGAGCTACAATGAGCAGTTCTTC
TRBJ2-1 TRBV27 - - CASSQQTQNEQFF TGTGCCAGCAGTCAGCAGACTCAGAATGAGCAGTTCTTC
TRBJ2-7 TRBV7-2 - - CASSSTNMRWQYF TGTGCCAGCAGCTCCACCAACATGAGGTGGCAGTACTTC
TRBJ2-7 TRBV10-3 - - CATESDSYEQYF TGTGCCACAGAATCGGACAGCTACGAGCAGTACTTC
TRBJ1-1 TRBV14 - few CASSRMIIDEAFF TGTGCCAGCAGCCGGATGATAATAGATGAAGCTTTCTTT
TRBJ2-1 TRBV10-3 TRBD2 - CAIKGDGGTRYNEQFF TGTGCCATCAAGGGGGACGGCGGGACTAGATACAATGAGCAGTTCTTC
TRBJ1-1 TRBV2 - few CASRDSFEAFF TGTGCCAGCAGGGACAGCTTTGAAGCTTTCTTT
TRBJ2-1 TRBV5-8 - - CASSLDPTSTYNEQFF TGTGCCAGCAGCTTGGACCCCACCTCGACCTACAATGAGCAGTTCTTC
TRBJ2-7 TRBV6-1 TRBD1 - CASSEFTGTGNYEQYF TGTGCCAGCAGTGAGTTCACCGGGACAGGGAACTACGAGCAGTACTTC
TRBJ2-3 TRBV5-4 - few CASSLMGGPVDTQYF TGTGCCAGCAGCTTGATGGGGGGGCCGGTAGATACGCAGTATTTT
TRBJ2-1 TRBV9 TRBD1 - CASSLGTGSRSYNEQFF TGTGCCAGCAGCCTGGGGACAGGGAGTAGATCCTACAATGAGCAGTTCTTC
TRBJ1-6 TRBV27 - few CASSLFHGDNSPLHF TGTGCCAGCAGTTTATTTCACGGTGATAATTCACCCCTCCACTTT
TRBJ1-2 TRBV4-1 - - CASSARSGYGYTF TGCGCCAGCAGCGCGAGGTCAGGGTATGGCTACACCTTC
TRBJ2-5 TRBV7-7 - - CASSLVASQETQYF TGTGCTAGCAGCTTAGTAGCCAGCCAAGAGACCCAGTACTTC
TRBJ2-5 TRBV6-1 - few CASSEVAAVQETQYF TGTGCCAGCAGTGAAGTAGCGGCAGTCCAAGAGACCCAGTACTTC
TRBJ2-1 TRBV12-3/TRBV12-4 TRBD1 few CASRTTGGALNEQFF TGTGCCAGCAGGACGACAGGGGGCGCGTTGAATGAGCAGTTCTTC
TRBJ1-1 TRBV4-1 - - CASSHQQTYTEAFF TGCGCCAGCAGCCACCAGCAGACCTACACTGAAGCTTTCTTT
TRBJ1-1 TRBV6-5 - many CASSYRGDTEAFF TGTGCCAGCAGTTACAGGGGGGACACTGAAGCTTTCTTT
TRBJ1-1 TRBV7-8 - many CASSLNSEAFF TGTGCCAGCAGCTTAAACTCTGAAGCTTTCTTT
TRBJ1-2 TRBV9 TRBD1 - CASSVAGGSAYGYTF TGTGCCAGCAGCGTTGCAGGGGGCTCGGCCTATGGCTACACCTTC
TRBJ2-5 TRBV7-6 - - CASSRTPISQETQYF TGTGCCAGCAGCCGGACCCCAATCAGCCAAGAGACCCAGTACTTC
TRBJ2-3 TRBV4-3 TRBD2 few CASSQGGGGAGETDTQYF TGCGCCAGCAGCCAAGGGGGCGGGGGGGCCGGTGAAACAGATACGCAGTATTTT
TRBJ1-5 TRBV19 - few CASNSPLYVNSNQPQHF TGTGCCAGTAACTCCCCCCTGTACGTTAATAGCAATCAGCCCCAGCATTTT
TRBJ2-1 TRBV6-6 - - CASTGLNEQFF TGTGCCAGCACTGGCTTAAATGAGCAGTTCTTC
TRBJ2-4 TRBV19 - - CASSGLMTADQYF TGTGCCAGTAGTGGGCTCATGACAGCTGATCAGTACTTC
TRBJ2-5 TRBV7-9 - - CASSSTDRSYQETQYF TGTGCCAGCAGCTCCACGGACCGGAGCTATCAAGAGACCCAGTACTTC
TRBJ2-3 TRBV6-1 TRBD2 few CASSQGGLAGESTDTQYF TGTGCCAGCAGTCAAGGGGGACTAGCGGGGGAATCTACAGATACGCAGTATTTT
TRBJ2-7 TRBV15 - - CATSRFRDEKYEQYF TGTGCCACCAGCAGATTCCGGGACGAAAAGTACGAGCAGTACTTC
TRBJ2-7 TRBV6-5 - - CASSLQRDGNEQYF TGTGCCAGCTCGCTTCAAAGGGACGGCAACGAGCAGTACTTC
TRBJ2-7 TRBV6-1 - many CASSEFGGTESEYF TGTGCCAGCAGTGAATTCGGGGGCACCGAAAGCGAGTACTTC
TRBJ1-1 TRBV7-6 - few CASRTTEEAFF TGTGCCAGCAGAACTACAGAAGAAGCTTTCTTT
TRBJ1-6 TRBV2 - - CASLGGVRSPLHF TGTGCCAGCCTGGGAGGGGTACGTTCACCCCTCCACTTT
TRBJ1-2 TRBV7-8 TRBD1 many CASSQLDRGNYGYTF TGTGCCAGCAGCCAACTGGACAGGGGAAACTATGGCTACACCTTC
TRBJ1-6 TRBV15 - - CATESYNSPLHF TGTGCCACCGAGTCCTATAATTCACCCCTCCACTTT
TRBJ2-1 TRBV19 - few CASRFFGSYNEQFF TGTGCCAGTAGGTTTTTCGGCTCCTACAATGAGCAGTTCTTC
TRBJ1-2 TRBV28 - - CASNTGTSDYGYTF TGTGCCAGCAATACCGGGACGTCCGACTATGGCTACACCTTC
TRBJ2-5 TRBV7-7 TRBD2 many CASSLEAGGLETQYF TGTGCTAGCAGCTTAGAAGCGGGGGGCTTGGAGACCCAGTACTTC
TRBJ2-3 TRBV7-8 TRBD2 few CASSHMGGLARGTDTQYF TGTGCCAGCAGCCATATGGGGGGACTAGCGCGGGGCACAGATACGCAGTATTTT
TRBJ1-2 TRBV6-1 TRBD1 few CASSPLGQGEGYTF TGTGCCAGCAGTCCACTTGGACAGGGAGAAGGCTACACCTTC
TRBJ2-1 TRBV5-1 TRBD1 - CASSQTGGEGAEQFF TGCGCCAGCAGCCAGACAGGGGGCGAAGGGGCTGAGCAGTTCTTC